A single sample gave rise to the 24 T cell receptor beta chains below, sequenced in a study of blood T cell repertoires in COVID-19. The table came from immunoSEQ multiplex PCR; TCRdb's copy has only in-frame clones and leaves some out. The sample consists of about 200,000 clones, around 90% of them appearing once. The sequenced sample was peripheral blood. These receptors came from a man between 40 and 49 years old with acute or convalescent COVID-19.

The chain combines TRBV28 with TRBJ1-2; 9 nucleotides align to TRBD1. Germline loops: CDR1 MDHEN, CDR2 SYDVKM. The CDR3 is 16 residues long. V trimming: 5 bases; J trimming: 3 bases; junction bases outside the gene matches: 10. The CDR3 region is CASSPSPGQGYYGYTF. The CDR3 nucleotides are TGTGCCAGCAGTCCAAGCCCGGGACAGGGATACTATGGCTACACCTTC.

V gene TRBV6-5 combines with J gene TRBJ1-1; D gene unclear. The CDR3 totals 14 residues. Trimming removed 2 bases at V and 8 bases at J, with 15 bases between. Per the germline V gene, CDR1 is MNHEY and CDR2 is SVGAGI. CDR3 in amino acids: CASSYVTQGGEAFF. As DNA, the CDR3 is TGTGCCAGCAGTTACGTTACCCAAGGAGGGGAAGCTTTCTTT.

The V call is TRBV7-2, the J call TRBJ2-5; D is possibly TRBD2 (6 bases). The CDR3 consists of 16 residues. V was clipped by 1 base and J by 1 base, with 13 bases between them. The V gene's germline CDR1 is SGHTA and CDR2 FQGNSA. CDR3 sequence: CASSLDLLAVQETQYF. In DNA, the CDR3 is TGTGCCAGCAGCTTAGATCTTTTAGCGGTCCAAGAGACCCAGTACTTC.

The V and J genes are TRBV5-1 and TRBJ2-1; D call uncertain. The CDR3 covers 13 residues. The V gene's germline CDR1 is SGHRS and CDR2 YFSETQ. V shed 0 bases and J shed 8 bases, with 9 bases lying between them. Here the CDR3 DNA reads TGCGCCAGCAGCTTGGAGCCCCCCGATGAGCAGTTCTTC. It encodes CASSLEPPDEQFF. The full variable domain, in which reference TRBV5-1 and TRBJ2-1 provide the parts outside the CDR3, is KAGVTQTPRYLIKTRGQQVTLSCSPISGHRSVSWYQQTPGQGLQFLFEYFSETQRNKGNFPGRFSGRQFSNSRSEMNVSTLELGDSALYLCASSLEPPDEQFFGPGTRLTVL.

The chain has TRBV30 and TRBJ1-2; D unclear. The CDR3 loop spans 13 amino acids. V was trimmed by 4 bases and J by 6 bases, leaving 15 bases between them. Per germline, CDR1 GTSNPN and CDR2 SVGIG (reference sequence). Here the CDR3 reads CAWTQRVTDGYTF. The CDR3 nucleotides are TGTGCCTGGACCCAACGAGTCACCGATGGCTACACCTTC.

V and J are TRBV28 and TRBJ2-5; 10 nucleotides line up with TRBD1. Per the germline V gene, CDR1 is MDHEN and CDR2 is SYDVKM. V lost 5 bases and J lost 2; bases outside the gene matches: 5. There are 15 residues in the CDR3. The DNA for the CDR3 is TGTGCCAGCAGTAGACGGGGACAGGGGCAAGAGACCCAGTACTTC. Its protein product is CASSRRGQGQETQYF. Using reference TRBV28 and TRBJ2-5 for the parts outside the CDR3, the full variable domain is DVKVTQSSRYLVKRTGEKVFLECVQDMDHENMFWYRQDPGLGLRLIYFSYDVKMKEKGDIPEGYSVSREKKERFSLILESASTNQTSMYLCASSRRGQGQETQYFGPGTRLLVL.

The chain carries TRBV27 and TRBJ2-1, with D possibly being TRBD2 (7 bases). In germline, CDR1 is MNHEY, CDR2 SMNVEV (reference sequence). The CDR3 has 13 amino acids. V shed 7 bases and J shed 7 bases, with 14 bases lying between them. CDR3 sequence (DNA): TGTGCCAGCACTCTAGGGGGGGGAAATGAGCAGTTCTTC. Translated: CASTLGGGNEQFF.

A remark on this clone: This same CDR3 is encoded by further DNA sequences in the sample. This sequence joins TRBV29-1 and TRBJ1-1, with TRBD1 matching 7 bases. Germline-derived CDR1 and CDR2 are SQVTM and ANQGSEA. The junction had 0 bases not matched to a gene; V was cut back by 1 base and J by 1 base. This CDR3 comprises 13 residues. The CDR3: CSVEGTGNTEAFF. The CDR3, as DNA: TGCAGCGTTGAAGGGACAGGGAACACTGAAGCTTTCTTT.

The V and J genes are TRBV28 and TRBJ2-5, with D tentatively TRBD1 (5 bases). The CDR3 is 13 residues long. Trimming pared 7 bases from V and 5 bases from J, leaving 14 bases between. Germline CDR1 MDHEN, CDR2 SYDVKM. DNA of the CDR3: TGTGCCAGCAAGTTGGGGCTGGAGGAGACCCAGTACTTC. Its protein is CASKLGLEETQYF.

This clone was seen a handful of times. The chain recombines TRBV6-5 with TRBJ1-1; 7 bases fit TRBD1. Trimming cost V 4 bases and J 4 bases; bases outside gene matches: 3. Germline CDR1 and CDR2: MNHEY and SVGAGI. The CDR3 is 13 residues long. The CDR3 DNA follows: TGTGCCAGCAGTTTCACAGGGGCCACTGAAGCTTTCTTT. Residues: CASSFTGATEAFF.

The CDR3 sequence: CASSQDRLAGGRWDTQYF. The CDR3 DNA reads as TGTGCCAGCAGCCAAGATAGGCTAGCGGGGGGGCGGTGGGATACGCAGTATTTT. This chain joins TRBV3-1 (or the pseudogene TRBV3-2) and TRBJ2-3; 12 nucleotides match TRBD2. Trimming at V came to 0 bases and at J to 6 bases, leaving 10 bases not matched to a gene. This CDR3 is 18 amino acids long. Germline CDR1 LGHDT, CDR2 YNNKEL (reference sequence).

V is TRBV3-1 (or the pseudogene TRBV3-2) and J is TRBJ1-2, with D unclear. Trimming removed 3 bases from V and 4 bases from J, with 15 bases in between. Germline-derived CDR1 and CDR2 are LGHDT and YNNKEL (reference sequence). The CDR3 is 15 residues long. The CDR3 spells CASSQPSREGYGYTF. The CDR3 region has the DNA TGTGCCAGCAGCCAGCCTTCCCGGGAGGGCTATGGCTACACCTTC.

The rearrangement links TRBV6-5 to TRBJ1-4; possible D gene TRBD1, 6 bases. Per germline, CDR1 MNHEY and CDR2 SVGAGI. The CDR3 is 14 residues long. Trimming shortened V by 6 bases and J by 8 bases, and 16 bases separated the two germline ends. CDR3 nucleotides: TGTGCCAGCAGGCCAGGACAGCCGAGAGAAAAACTGTTTTTT. It codes for CASRPGQPREKLFF.

The chain couples TRBV9 to TRBJ2-5, with 8 bases that match TRBD1. This CDR3 has 15 amino acids. V dropped 2 bases and J dropped 4; count of bases not matched to a gene: 7. Germline V gene sequence: CDR1 SGDLS, CDR2 YYNGEE. The CDR3 protein is CASSVGDRGVETQYF. The CDR3, as DNA: TGTGCCAGCAGCGTTGGTGACAGGGGTGTAGAGACCCAGTACTTC.

In this sample, this clone turned up once. This chain connects TRBV7-2 to TRBJ1-6, with 8 bases matching TRBD1. Germline loops: CDR1 SGHTA, CDR2 FQGNSA. The trim removed 5 bases at V and 7 bases at J, leaving 7 bases unmatched. The CDR3 loop spans 15 amino acids. CDR3 sequence (DNA): TGTGCCAGCAGCCCGGGGACAGGTCAGAATTCACCCCTCCACTTT. Its translation: CASSPGTGQNSPLHF.

CDR3 protein: CASRGDRGSPLHF. In DNA form, the CDR3 reads TGTGCCAGCAGGGGGGACAGGGGTTCACCCCTCCACTTT. The chain is built from TRBV11-2 and TRBJ1-6, with 10 bases aligning to TRBD1. Per the germline V gene, CDR1 is SGHAT and CDR2 is FQNNGV. The CDR3 sequence is 13 residues long. V gave up 6 bases and J gave up 9 bases; unmatched junction bases: 2.

The chain carries TRBV7-8 and TRBJ1-4; 9 nucleotides agree with TRBD1. Trimming took 5 bases from V and 3 from J; bases not matched to a gene: 19. There are 20 residues in the CDR3. Germline-derived CDR1 and CDR2 are SGHVS and FQNEAQ. The CDR3 reads CASSPRAITGGALANEKLFF. The CDR3 DNA is TGTGCCAGCAGCCCGAGGGCCATTACAGGGGGCGCGCTGGCTAATGAAAAACTGTTTTTT. The variable domain in full, with the rest retrieved from reference TRBV7-8 and TRBJ1-4, is GAGVSQSPRYKVAKRGQDVALRCDPISGHVSLFWYQQALGQGPEFLTYFQNEAQLDKSGLPSDRFFAERPEGSVSTLKIQRTQQEDSAVYLCASSPRAITGGALANEKLFFGSGTQLSVL.

The J gene is TRBJ2-3, the V gene TRBV7-2; 11 bases are shared with TRBD2. The V gene end was trimmed by 0 bases and the J gene end by 1 base; junction bases not matched to a gene: 3. Germline CDR1 and CDR2: SGHTA and FQGNSA. This CDR3 region has 17 residues. CDR3 amino acids: CASSLARTSGRTDTQYF. For the CDR3, the DNA is TGTGCCAGCAGCTTAGCTCGGACTAGCGGGCGCACAGATACGCAGTATTTT.

Turning to this clone: This same CDR3 is encoded by further DNA sequences in the sample. The chain has TRBV5-4 and TRBJ2-2, with D tentatively TRBD1 (5 bases). V was clipped by 2 bases and J by 5 bases, with 7 bases between them. Germline V gene data show CDR1 as SGHNT and CDR2 as YYREEE (reference sequence). There are 13 residues in the CDR3. The CDR3 nucleotides read TGTGCCAGCAGCTTAGCAGGGACCGGGGAGCTGTTTTTT. Translated, it gives CASSLAGTGELFF.

The chain couples TRBV7-8 to TRBJ1-5; no firm D call. The V and J ends lost 1 base and 7 bases respectively, with 17 bases between them. Germline lookup yields CDR1 SGHVS and CDR2 FQNEAQ. The CDR3 is 16 residues long. The CDR3 region has the DNA TGTGCCAGCAGCTTAGGGGCAGCCAGGTCCAAACAGCCCCAGCATTTT. This codes for CASSLGAARSKQPQHF.

The genes are TRBV28 and TRBJ2-1; the D is unclear. Per germline, CDR1 MDHEN and CDR2 SYDVKM. This CDR3 region has 12 residues. V was cut by 7 bases and J by 4 bases, with 8 bases left in between. This chain's CDR3 is CASTKTYNEQFF. DNA of the CDR3: TGTGCCAGCACCAAGACATACAATGAGCAGTTCTTC.

The chain recombines TRBV4-2 with TRBJ2-7; D is possibly TRBD2 (6 bases). Between the trimmed V and J ends, which lost 5 bases and 3 bases, there was a span of 14 bases. The germline V gene encodes CDR1 LGHNA and CDR2 YNFKEQ. The CDR3 spans 14 residues. As DNA, the CDR3 is TGTGCCAGCAGCTCCGGGAGCCTGGGCTACGAGCAGTACTTC. This translates into CASSSGSLGYEQYF.

CDR3 amino acids: CASSPPTGVYGYTF. The CDR3 region has the DNA TGCGCCAGCAGCCCCCCCACGGGGGTCTATGGCTACACCTTC. The rearrangement uses TRBV4-1 and TRBJ1-2; a possible D gene is TRBD1 (5 bases). V lost 4 bases and J 4 bases, leaving 13 bases between the germline ends. This CDR3 spans 14 amino acids. Germline V lookup: CDR1 MGHRA, CDR2 YSYEKL.

This sequence joins TRBV6-2 or TRBV6-3 and TRBJ2-7, with 9 bases matching TRBD1. With 2 bases clipped from V and 0 bases from J, the junction kept 11 bases outside the gene matches. CDR3 size: 18 residues. Germline V gene lookup returns CDR1 MNHEY and CDR2 SVGEGT. The CDR3 here is CASSYPPPGQGSSYEQYF. CDR3 nucleotides: TGTGCCAGCAGTTACCCCCCACCCGGACAGGGGAGCTCCTACGAGCAGTACTTC.